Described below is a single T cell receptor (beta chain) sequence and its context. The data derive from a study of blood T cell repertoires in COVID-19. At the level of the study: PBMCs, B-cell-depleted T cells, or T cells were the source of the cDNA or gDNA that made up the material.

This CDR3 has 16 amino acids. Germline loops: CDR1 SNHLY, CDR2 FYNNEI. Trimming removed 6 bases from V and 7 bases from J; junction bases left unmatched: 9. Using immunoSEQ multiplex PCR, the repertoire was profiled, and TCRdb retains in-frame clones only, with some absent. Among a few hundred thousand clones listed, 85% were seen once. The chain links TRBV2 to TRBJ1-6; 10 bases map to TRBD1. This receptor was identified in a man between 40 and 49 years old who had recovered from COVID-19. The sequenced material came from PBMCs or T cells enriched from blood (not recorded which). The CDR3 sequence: CASRSQRGQGNSPLHF. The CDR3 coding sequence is TGTGCCAGCAGGTCCCAAAGGGGACAGGGGAATTCACCCCTCCACTTT. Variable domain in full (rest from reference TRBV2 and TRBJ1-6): EPEVTQTPSHQVTQMGQEVILRCVPISNHLYFYWYRQILGQKVEFLVSFYNNEISEKSEIFDDQFSVERPDGSNFTLKIRSTKLEDSAMYFCASRSQRGQGNSPLHFGNGTRLTVT.